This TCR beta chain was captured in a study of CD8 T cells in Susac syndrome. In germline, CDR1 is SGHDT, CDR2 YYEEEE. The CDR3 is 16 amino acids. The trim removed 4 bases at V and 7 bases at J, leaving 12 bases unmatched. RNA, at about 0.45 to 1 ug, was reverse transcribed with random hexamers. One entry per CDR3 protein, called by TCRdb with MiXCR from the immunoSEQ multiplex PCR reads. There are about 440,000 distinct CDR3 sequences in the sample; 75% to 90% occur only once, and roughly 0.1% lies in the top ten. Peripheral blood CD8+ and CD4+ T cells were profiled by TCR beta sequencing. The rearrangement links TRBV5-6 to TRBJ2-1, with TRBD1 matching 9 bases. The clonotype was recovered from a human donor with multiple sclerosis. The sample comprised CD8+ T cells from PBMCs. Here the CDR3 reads CASSLIPGQGDNEQFF. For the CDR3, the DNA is TGTGCCAGCAGCCTTATCCCGGGACAGGGAGATAATGAGCAGTTCTTC.